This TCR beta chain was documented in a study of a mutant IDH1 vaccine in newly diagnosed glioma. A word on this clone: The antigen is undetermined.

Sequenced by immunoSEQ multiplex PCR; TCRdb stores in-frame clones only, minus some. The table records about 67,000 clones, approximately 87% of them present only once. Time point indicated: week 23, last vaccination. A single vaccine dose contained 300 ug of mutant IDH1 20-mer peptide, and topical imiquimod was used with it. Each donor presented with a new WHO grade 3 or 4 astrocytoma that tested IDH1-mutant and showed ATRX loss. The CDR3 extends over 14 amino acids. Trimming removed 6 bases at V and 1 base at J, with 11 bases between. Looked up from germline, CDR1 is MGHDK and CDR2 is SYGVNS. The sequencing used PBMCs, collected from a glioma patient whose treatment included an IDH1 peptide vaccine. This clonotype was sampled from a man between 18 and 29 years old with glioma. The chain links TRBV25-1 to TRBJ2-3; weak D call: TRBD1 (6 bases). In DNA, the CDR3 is TGTGCCAGCAGGGATCCAGGGGGCACAGATACGCAGTATTTT. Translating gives CASRDPGGTDTQYF.